Each of the 20 T cell receptor beta chains below was sequenced from the same sample in a study of cytomegalovirus exposure and HLA in healthy donors (dated by TCRdb to 2016 to 2017). The method was the immunoSEQ multiplex PCR assay. For the multiplex PCR, a mixture combining 60 forward primers for TCR Vbeta segments and 13 reverse primers for TCR Jbeta segments was used. This immuneACCESS table, as held by TCRdb, lists in-frame sequences with V and J called but not all clones. Of the missing ones, under half trace to an unresolved V gene in checked studies; the others have no known cause. Within this sample are around 150,000 clones, with 78% of them counted one time only. The top ten hold roughly 2.8% of the sample. The sequencing input was PBMCs. All receptors come from a male donor in good health and CMV-seronegative.

The rearrangement joins TRBV6-4 to TRBJ2-2; 15 nucleotides match TRBD2. The CDR3 is 18 amino acids. J lost 8 bases, V lost 0 bases, and 7 bases had no gene match. CDR1 and CDR2 from the germline V gene are MRHNA and SNTAGT. Here the CDR3 DNA reads TGTGCCAGCAGTGACTCTCCCGGACTAGCGGGAGGGCCTGGGGAGCTGTTTTTT. Its translation is CASSDSPGLAGGPGELFF.

V is TRBV9 and J is TRBJ2-7; 12 bases match TRBD1. The CDR3 length is 16 residues. V lost 0 bases, J lost 2 bases, and 3 bases stayed unmatched. Germline loops: CDR1 SGDLS, CDR2 YYNGEE. The CDR3 DNA is TGTGCCAGCAGCGTAGGGGGACAGGGGGCAACCTACGAGCAGTACTTC. It yields the protein CASSVGGQGATYEQYF.

The CDR3 loop reads CASSIGLRVLNEKLFF. In DNA, the CDR3 is TGTGCCAGTAGTATAGGTCTCCGGGTTCTCAATGAAAAACTGTTTTTT. The genes are TRBV19 and TRBJ1-4; the D is unclear. Germline V gene lookup returns CDR1 LNHDA and CDR2 SQIVND (reference sequence). The V end was cut by 1 base, the J end by 5 bases, with 14 bases between. The CDR3 runs 16 residues.

The chain uses TRBV7-3 and TRBJ2-1; D is undetermined. CDR1 and CDR2 (germline): SGHTA, FQGTGA. Trimming stripped 5 bases from V and 0 bases from J, with 11 bases between. The CDR3 length is 15 residues. The CDR3 region is CASSPSPSSYNEQFF. The CDR3 nucleotides read TGTGCCAGCAGCCCCAGTCCCAGCTCCTACAATGAGCAGTTCTTC.

In its sample, this clone was seen once. The chain joins TRBV19 to TRBJ1-5; 9 nucleotides align to TRBD1. J lost 5 bases, V lost 6 bases, and 2 bases had no gene match. This CDR3 has 13 amino acids. CDR1 LNHDA and CDR2 SQIVND come from the germline V gene (reference sequence). The CDR3 DNA follows: TGTGCCAGTAGCGACAGGGGGTATCAGCCCCAGCATTTT. Translated: CASSDRGYQPQHF. Full variable domain (remainder filled in from reference TRBV19 and TRBJ1-5): DGGITQSPKYLFRKEGQNVTLSCEQNLNHDAMYWYRQDPGQGLRLIYYSQIVNDFQKGDIAEGYSVSREKKESFPLTVTSAQKNPTAFYLCASSDRGYQPQHFGDGTRLSIL.

The chain links TRBV5-5 to TRBJ2-6; D remains ambiguous. This CDR3 is built from 14 residues. V was pared by 8 bases and J by 0 bases, with 9 bases between. Per germline, CDR1 SGHKS and CDR2 YYEKEE (reference sequence). CDR3 in amino acids: CASHRTSGANVLTF. DNA for the CDR3: TGTGCCAGTCATAGAACCTCTGGGGCCAACGTCCTGACTTTC.

V usage is TRBV7-3 and J usage is TRBJ2-2; tentatively, D is TRBD2 (6 bases). CDR3 length: 14 amino acids. Between the trimmed V and J ends, which lost 9 bases and 1 base, there was a span of 12 bases. Per the germline V gene, CDR1 is SGHTA and CDR2 is FQGTGA. Here the CDR3 DNA reads TGTGCCAGTCGGGACTCAGGGAACACCGGGGAGCTGTTTTTT. Its protein product is CASRDSGNTGELFF.

Points on this clone: Germline is not matched at one junction end, which may reflect a read error. This sequence joins TRBV6-5 and TRBJ1-2; 7 bases match TRBD1. The CDR3 extends over 14 amino acids. The V gene's germline CDR1 is MNHEY and CDR2 SVGAGI. CDR3 protein: CASSRDSFNYGYPF. CDR3 sequence (DNA): TGTGCCAGCAGTCGGGACAGCTTTAACTATGGCTACCCCTTC.

The CDR3 spells CSGTGLAVNSYNEQFF. CDR3 sequence (DNA): TGCAGCGGAACCGGACTAGCGGTCAACTCCTACAATGAGCAGTTCTTC. This chain joins TRBV29-1 and TRBJ2-1, with TRBD2 matching 10 bases. The V and J ends lost 7 bases and 0 bases, in that order; junction bases with no gene match: 9. The V gene's germline CDR1 is SQVTM and CDR2 ANQGSEA. This CDR3 has 16 residues.

This chain uses TRBV12-5 with TRBJ2-7; TRBD1 matches at 7 bases. Germline V lookup: CDR1 LGHNT, CDR2 FRNRAP. The CDR3 length is 15 residues. The V gene end was trimmed by 0 bases and the J gene end by 5 bases; junction bases not matched to a gene: 7. In DNA, the CDR3 is TGTGCTAGTGGTTTGGTACCCGCGACAGGGCACGAGCAGTACTTC. It encodes CASGLVPATGHEQYF.

This sequence joins TRBV7-9 and TRBJ2-5; no clear D gene. Germline lookup yields CDR1 SEHNR and CDR2 FQNEAQ (reference sequence). The V gene lost 8 bases and the J gene lost 5 bases, with 15 bases spanning the gap. CDR3 length equals 13 residues. The CDR3 loop is CASQAYVEETQYF. In DNA form, the CDR3 reads TGTGCCAGCCAAGCTTATGTGGAGGAGACCCAGTACTTC. The full variable domain, with the rest looked up from reference TRBV7-9 and TRBJ2-5, is DTGVSQNPRHKITKRGQNVTFRCDPISEHNRLYWYRQTLGQGPEFLTYFQNEAQLEKSRLLSDRFSAERPKGSFSTLEIQRTEQGDSAMYLCASQAYVEETQYFGPGTRLLVL.

This clone showed up many times. This chain connects TRBV5-1 to TRBJ2-1; 9 nucleotides line up with TRBD2. From germline, CDR1 is SGHRS and CDR2 YFSETQ. This CDR3 is 12 amino acids long. V shed 6 bases, J shed 12 bases, and the junction held 7 bases outside the gene matches. Here the CDR3 DNA reads TGCGCCAGCATGGAAGGCGGGAGGGGGCAGTTCTTC. Protein sequence: CASMEGGRGQFF.

The rearrangement uses TRBV7-8 and TRBJ2-1; 9 bases fit TRBD2. The CDR3 length is 16 residues. The V and J ends lost 6 bases and 5 bases, in that order; junction bases with no gene match: 11. Per the germline V gene, CDR1 is SGHVS and CDR2 is FQNEAQ. In nucleotides, the CDR3 is TGTGCCAGCAGGCGAGGCCTCGGCGGGAGGGACAATGAGCAGTTCTTC. It translates to CASRRGLGGRDNEQFF.

This clone came up once. The junction shows a germline mismatch at one end, possibly a read error. Other DNA sequences in the sample encode the same CDR3. The chain uses TRBV7-2 and TRBJ1-1; D is uncertain. The CDR3 sequence is 13 residues long. Germline V gives CDR1 SGHTA, CDR2 FQGNSA. CDR3 nucleotides: TGTGCCAGCAGCTTTAGGCAGGTCACTCCAGCTTTCTTC. Its translation is CASSFRQVTPAFF.

The CDR3 DNA reads as TGTGCCAGCAGTGAGATGGGACAGTCCTACAATGAGCAGTTCTTC. Its translation is CASSEMGQSYNEQFF. V gene TRBV6-1 combines with J gene TRBJ2-1; 7 nucleotides line up with TRBD1. The CDR3 totals 15 residues. The germline V gene has CDR1 MNHNS and CDR2 SASEGT. J lost 1 base, V lost 3 bases, and 3 bases had no gene match.

The V gene is TRBV4-2, the J gene TRBJ2-1, with 7 bases identical to TRBD2. CDR3 length: 18 amino acids. Per germline, CDR1 LGHNA and CDR2 YNFKEQ. Germline trimming cut 0 bases from V and 0 bases from J; bases unmatched to any gene: 8. CDR3 DNA: TGTGCCAGCAGCCAAGACCCTTTGGGCGGGAGCTCCTACAATGAGCAGTTCTTC. The encoded protein is CASSQDPLGGSSYNEQFF.

This chain links TRBV6-1 with TRBJ1-6; TRBD1 matches 7 bases. The CDR3 totals 14 residues. The junction had 9 bases not matched to a gene; V was cut back by 6 bases and J by 10 bases. In germline, CDR1 is MNHNS, CDR2 SASEGT. CDR3 sequence (DNA): TGTGCCAGCAGAGGGGACTTAGGGGGCTCACCCCTCCACTTT. As protein: CASRGDLGGSPLHF.

This rearrangement joins TRBV30 to TRBJ2-1; the match to TRBD2 covers 10 bases. The CDR3 runs 13 residues. From germline, CDR1 is GTSNPN and CDR2 SVGIG (reference sequence). V trimming: 7 bases; J trimming: 5 bases; junction bases outside the gene matches: 5. Here the CDR3 reads CALGLADHNEQFF. As DNA, the CDR3 is TGTGCCTTAGGACTAGCGGACCACAATGAGCAGTTCTTC.

The J gene is TRBJ2-7, the V gene TRBV10-1; unclear D gene. In germline, CDR1 is WNHNN, CDR2 SYGVQD (reference sequence). V lost 3 bases, J lost 6 bases, and 12 bases lay in between. The CDR3 is made up of 13 amino acids. The CDR3 coding sequence is TGCGCCAGCAGTGATGATATAGAAAGCGAGCAGTACTTC. Amino acids: CASSDDIESEQYF.

The rearrangement links TRBV2 to TRBJ1-5; TRBD1 might be the D (5 bases). Germline CDR1 and CDR2: SNHLY and FYNNEI. The CDR3 has 13 residues. Trimming cost V 7 bases and J 0 bases, with 7 bases left between them. CDR3 in amino acids: CASMTDSNQPQHF. As DNA, the CDR3 is TGTGCCAGCATGACAGATAGCAATCAGCCCCAGCATTTT.